This TCR beta chain was obtained from a study of spatial heterogeneity in lung cancer. Germline loops: CDR1 MNHEY, CDR2 SVGEGT. This CDR3 spans 15 amino acids. The V and J ends lost 2 bases and 12 bases, in that order; junction bases with no gene match: 13. A distinct unique molecular identifier was carried by each TCR cDNA molecule. MiXCR, applied by TCRdb to the 5' RACE reads, yields one record per CDR3 protein. The sample lists roughly 120,000 distinct CDR3 sequences; 9% to 15% were seen once. Time point given: blood at routine non-recurrence follow-up after resection. The input material, whole RNA from tumor, nontumor lung or frozen PBMC, was sequenced unsorted. This clonotype was seen a handful of times.

The rearrangement joins TRBV6-2 or TRBV6-3 to TRBJ2-1, with 7 bases matching TRBD2. This sequence was found in a male donor with early-stage non-small cell lung cancer. This sample comprised PBMCs, obtained at follow-up. DNA of the CDR3: TGTGCCAGCAGTTACGGGTCTAGCGGTTCTGGGGTGCAGTTCTTC. Translated: CASSYGSSGSGVQFF.